The clone carrying this T cell receptor (beta chain) was observed a few times. Patients with uncontrolled infections, other autoimmune diseases, pregnancy or lactation were excluded. This sample was taken from a study of T cells in Graves' hyperthyroidism and ophthalmopathy. The CDR3 regions of TCR beta were amplified from RNA transcripts. First-round RT-PCR targeting the TCR CDR3 was performed with the HTBI primer set. TCRdb reprocessed the multiplex PCR reads with MiXCR, giving one entry per CDR3 protein. The top ten clones hold about 70% of a sample with 130,000 to 150,000 distinct CDR3 sequences, approximately 20% of them seen once. The V gene's germline CDR1 is LGHDT and CDR2 YNNKEL (reference sequence). This CDR3 spans 14 amino acids. Trimming at V came to 3 bases and at J to 7 bases, leaving 4 bases not matched to a gene.

Sequencing was carried out using blood. The source of this sequence is a woman between 45 and 65 years old with Graves' hyperthyroidism that later progressed to Graves' ophthalmopathy. The J gene is TRBJ2-1, the V gene TRBV3-1, with TRBD1 identical over 9 bases. The CDR3 protein is CASSHPDRGNEQFF. The CDR3 region has the DNA TGTGCCAGCAGCCACCCCGACAGGGGGAATGAGCAGTTCTTC.